This TCR beta chain was sequenced for a study of CD4+ T cells in melanoma. Study observations and caveats: Neoantigen-specific CD4+ T cells in melanoma reportedly had diverse differentiation states. A reported correlation linked neoantigen-specific CD4+ T cells to CD8+, macrophage and B cell function.

Clones were sequenced by immunoSEQ multiplex PCR, and TCRdb holds only the in-frame ones, with some missing. In the table there are roughly 16,000 clones, roughly 76% of which are singletons. This clone was picked up a small number of times. Its matching antigen is unknown. The CDR3 totals 15 residues. Per the germline V gene, CDR1 is SGHNT and CDR2 is YYREEE (reference sequence). V was cut by 3 bases and J by 8 bases, with 20 bases left in between. The J gene is TRBJ1-2, the V gene TRBV5-4; D is possibly TRBD1 (6 bases). Sample: cells from a culture (not recorded whether cultured in vitro). This TCR derives from a human donor with melanoma. CDR3 nucleotide sequence: TGTGCCAGCAGCTCAGATGACAGGTCCTTGTCGGGCTACACCTTC. Amino acids: CASSSDDRSLSGYTF.